This paragraph reports one T cell receptor (beta chain). Trimming at V came to 6 bases and at J to 0 bases, leaving 11 bases not matched to a gene. The CDR3 has 16 residues. The germline V gene has CDR1 LNHDA and CDR2 SQIVND (reference sequence). The method was immunoSEQ multiplex PCR; TCRdb's version includes in-frame clones alone and lacks a portion of them. Of about 130,000 clones in the sample, roughly 72% are singletons; the top ten hold 11%. This entry is derived from a study of blood T cell repertoires in COVID-19. The overall study: Sample material is recorded as cDNA or gDNA derived from T cells, B-cell-depleted T cells, or PBMCs.

This sequence originates from a human donor in a cohort sampled during active COVID-19. The sequenced sample consisted of peripheral blood. This rearrangement joins TRBV19 to TRBJ2-7, with TRBD1 identical over 7 bases. CDR3 in amino acids: CASSPGGTARSYEQYF. CDR3 DNA sequence: TGTGCCAGTAGCCCCGGTGGGACAGCACGCTCCTACGAGCAGTACTTC.